The next 29 T cell receptor beta chains were all read from a single sample in a study of blood T cell repertoires in COVID-19. Sequenced by immunoSEQ multiplex PCR; TCRdb stores in-frame clones only, minus some. The repertoire holds some 160,000 clones, about four fifths seen once, with 6% to 7.5% in the top ten. Sequenced sample: peripheral blood. The receptors derive from an older man with active or convalescent COVID-19.

The chain is built from TRBV5-4 and TRBJ2-1; D may be TRBD2 (6 bases). V was trimmed by 2 bases and J by 10 bases, leaving 13 bases between them. The CDR3 sequence is 13 residues long. Per the germline V gene, CDR1 is SGHNT and CDR2 is YYREEE (reference sequence). CDR3: CASSFVGGEEQFF. As DNA, the CDR3 is TGTGCCAGCAGCTTTGTGGGGGGAGAGGAGCAGTTCTTC.

About this clone: This sample also contains other DNA sequences that code for the same CDR3. The chain joins TRBV2 to TRBJ2-7, with 7 nucleotides matching TRBD1. The CDR3 sequence is 12 residues long. Germline V gene lookup returns CDR1 SNHLY and CDR2 FYNNEI. V trimming: 4 bases; J trimming: 3 bases; junction bases outside the gene matches: 0. CDR3 coding DNA: TGTGCCAGCAGTGGACAGGGCTACGAGCAGTACTTC. Protein: CASSGQGYEQYF.

This chain joins TRBV2 and TRBJ2-3, with D maybe TRBD2 (6 bases). CDR1 and CDR2 from the germline V gene are SNHLY and FYNNEI. This CDR3 spans 14 amino acids. The ends were cut back, 3 bases at V and 1 base at J, with 8 bases in the middle. The CDR3 DNA is TGTGCCAGCAGTGAGGGGGAGGGCACAGATACGCAGTATTTT. Protein sequence: CASSEGEGTDTQYF.

V usage is TRBV7-2 and J usage is TRBJ1-1; D is undetermined. Germline CDR1 SGHTA, CDR2 FQGNSA. The CDR3 extends over 14 amino acids. The germline V and J ends were trimmed by 2 bases and 3 bases, with 10 bases remaining between them. Here the CDR3 DNA reads TGTGCCAGCAGCTTACGCATCGCGGACACTGAAGCTTTCTTT. This translates into CASSLRIADTEAFF.

V gene TRBV27 combines with J gene TRBJ2-7, with 7 positions matching TRBD1. Germline CDR1 reads MNHEY; CDR2 reads SMNVEV (reference sequence). There are 14 residues in the CDR3. After removal of 2 bases from V and 7 bases from J, the junction contained 8 bases not matched to a gene. This chain's CDR3 is CASSLSRDSGEQYF. The CDR3 DNA reads as TGTGCCAGCAGTTTAAGCCGGGACAGTGGGGAGCAGTACTTC.

The chain joins TRBV30 to TRBJ1-3; perhaps TRBD1 as D (6 bases). Trimming removed 3 bases from V and 4 bases from J, with 10 bases in between. The CDR3 has 13 amino acids. CDR1 GTSNPN and CDR2 SVGIG come from the germline V gene (reference sequence). Written as DNA, the CDR3 is TGTGCCTGGAGAACGGACAGCGGAAACACCATATATTTT. Its translation is CAWRTDSGNTIYF.

This clone was recorded a few times. V is TRBV11-2 and J is TRBJ2-3; D perhaps matches TRBD2 (5 bases). Germline V gives CDR1 SGHAT, CDR2 FQNNGV. V shed 6 bases and J shed 6 bases, with 16 bases lying between them. The CDR3 loop spans 14 amino acids. CDR3 region: CASRIDWRSDTQYF. For the CDR3, the DNA is TGTGCCAGCAGGATCGATTGGAGGAGCGATACGCAGTATTTT.

The rearrangement joins TRBV7-9 to TRBJ2-2, with D hard to call. Trimming removed 1 base at V and 5 bases at J, with 5 bases between. CDR3 length: 13 amino acids. Germline CDR1 reads SEHNR; CDR2 reads FQNEAQ (reference sequence). The CDR3 region is CASSLDTTGELFF. The CDR3 DNA reads TGTGCCAGCAGCTTAGACACGACCGGGGAGCTGTTTTTT.

J is TRBJ2-7 and V is TRBV5-1, with D perhaps TRBD2 (6 bases). CDR1 and CDR2 from the germline V gene are SGHRS and YFSETQ. Trimming left V 4 bases short and J 3 bases short, with 11 bases between. The CDR3 runs 13 residues. CDR3 sequence (DNA): TGCGCCAGCAGCCCCTCGGGAGTCTACGAGCAGTACTTC. Translating gives CASSPSGVYEQYF.

The J gene is TRBJ1-2, the V gene TRBV21-1; the table gives TRBD1 as D, unverified against the DNA. TRBV21-1 represents a pseudogene. There are 16 residues in the CDR3. CDR3 coding DNA: TGTGCCAGCAGCAAAGGGGGCCAGGGGCCCTTCTATGGCTACACCTTC. Its translation: CASSKGGQGPFYGYTF.

V and J are TRBV27 and TRBJ2-7; D perhaps matches TRBD1 (6 bases). V was shortened by 6 bases and J by 1 base, with 16 bases between the two germline ends. Looked up from germline, CDR1 is MNHEY and CDR2 is SMNVEV (reference sequence). The CDR3 has 15 amino acids. CDR3 nucleotides: TGTGCCAGCAGCTCGTTACAGGGTTGGTCCTACGAGCAGTACTTC. Its translation is CASSSLQGWSYEQYF.

The chain recombines TRBV20-1 with TRBJ2-7, with D tentatively TRBD1 (6 bases). Trimming stripped 3 bases from V and 0 bases from J, with 9 bases between. The germline gives CDR1 DFQATT, CDR2 SNEGSKA (reference sequence). The CDR3 has 13 residues. DNA for the CDR3: TGCAGTGCTAGTAGACAGGCCTCCTACGAGCAGTACTTC. Translating gives CSASRQASYEQYF.

This chain links TRBV27 with TRBJ2-3, with 11 bases that match TRBD2. V shed 3 bases and J 7 bases; nucleotides not matched to a gene: 6. CDR1 and CDR2 (germline): MNHEY, SMNVEV (reference sequence). The CDR3 is made up of 15 amino acids. CDR3 region: CASSFLTSGTNTQYF. The CDR3 DNA sequence: TGTGCCAGCAGTTTCCTGACTAGCGGGACAAATACGCAGTATTTT.

This clone was seen a handful of times. The V call is TRBV25-1, the J call TRBJ2-2; D may be TRBD2 (6 bases). Trimming shortened V by 5 bases and J by 4 bases, and 17 bases separated the two germline ends. Germline lookup yields CDR1 MGHDK and CDR2 SYGVNS. The CDR3 has 16 residues. CDR3 amino acids: CASSPPGGVGTGELFF. DNA for the CDR3: TGTGCCAGCAGTCCCCCCGGGGGTGTTGGCACCGGGGAGCTGTTTTTT.

The rearrangement joins TRBV4-1 to TRBJ1-6, with 11 bases identical to TRBD1. CDR3 length: 18 amino acids. From germline, CDR1 is MGHRA and CDR2 YSYEKL. J gave up 7 bases and V 0 bases, and 8 bases lay outside the gene matches. The CDR3 is CASSQETRDRGVNSPLHF. The CDR3 coding sequence is TGCGCCAGCAGCCAAGAAACCCGGGACAGGGGGGTCAATTCACCCCTCCACTTT.

The V and J genes are TRBV27 and TRBJ1-1, with 7 nucleotides matching TRBD1. With 5 bases clipped from V and 4 bases from J, the junction kept 16 bases outside the gene matches. There are 17 residues in the CDR3. Germline loops: CDR1 MNHEY, CDR2 SMNVEV (reference sequence). The CDR3 here is CASSLDRTVFRITEAFF. CDR3 bases: TGTGCCAGCAGTCTGGACAGGACGGTGTTTAGGATCACTGAAGCTTTCTTT.

A few counts support this clone. This chain links TRBV11-2 with TRBJ2-7, with 10 bases that match TRBD1. CDR1 SGHAT and CDR2 FQNNGV come from the germline V gene. The ends lost 5 bases at V and 6 bases at J; junction bases unmatched: 10. The CDR3 extends over 15 amino acids. CDR3 sequence (DNA): TGTGCCAGCAGCCGGTCCGGGACAGGGGACAGCGAGCAGTACTTC. Translated, it gives CASSRSGTGDSEQYF.

This chain connects TRBV5-1 to TRBJ2-1, with 10 bases aligning to TRBD1. This CDR3 has 15 residues. V lost 0 bases, J lost 10 bases, and 7 bases stayed unmatched. Germline assignment: CDR1 SGHRS and CDR2 YFSETQ. The CDR3 DNA reads TGCGCCAGCAGCTTGGGTGGACAGGGGGGTAAAGAGCAGTTCTTC. Translated, it gives CASSLGGQGGKEQFF.

This clone came up a few times. The gene calls are TRBV3-1 (or the pseudogene TRBV3-2) and TRBJ2-7, with 7 positions matching TRBD2. J lost 5 bases, V lost 3 bases, and 13 bases had no gene match. The germline V gene has CDR1 LGHDT and CDR2 YNNKEL (reference sequence). The CDR3 runs 16 residues. CDR3: CASSHLTGLGADEQYF. The DNA for the CDR3 is TGTGCCAGCAGCCATCTGACTGGACTAGGAGCGGACGAGCAGTACTTC.

There are a few counts of this clone. This chain connects TRBV7-2 to TRBJ2-7, with D perhaps TRBD2 (5 bases). The germline V gene has CDR1 SGHTA and CDR2 FQGNSA. The CDR3 has 13 amino acids. Trimming took 4 bases from V and 6 from J, leaving 13 bases between them. CDR3 residues: CASSSWSGSEQYF. CDR3 DNA sequence: TGTGCCAGCAGCTCATGGTCGGGGAGCGAGCAGTACTTC. The full variable domain, rest sourced from reference TRBV7-2 and TRBJ2-7, is GAGVSQSPSNKVTEKGKDVELRCDPISGHTALYWYRQSLGQGLEFLIYFQGNSAPDKSGLPSDRFSAERTGGSVSTLTIQRTQQEDSAVYLCASSSWSGSEQYFGPGTRLTVT.

The chain joins TRBV19 to TRBJ1-1; D may be TRBD1 (5 bases). Germline values: CDR1 LNHDA, CDR2 SQIVND (reference sequence). The CDR3 is 15 residues long. Trimming shortened V by 5 bases and J by 4 bases, and 17 bases separated the two germline ends. The CDR3 loop reads CASSRRDFGITEAFF. The CDR3 region has the DNA TGTGCCAGTAGTCGGCGGGACTTCGGAATCACTGAAGCTTTCTTT.

To note about this clone: The sample holds other DNA sequences that translate to the same CDR3. This chain links TRBV5-1 with TRBJ2-5; 9 bases line up with TRBD1. Germline CDR1 and CDR2: SGHRS and YFSETQ. The CDR3 covers 14 residues. With 1 base clipped from V and 3 bases from J, the junction kept 1 base outside the gene matches. DNA for the CDR3: TGCGCCAGCAGCTTGACAGGGGGCGAAGAGACCCAGTACTTC. Translating gives CASSLTGGEETQYF.

The chain employs TRBV5-1 and TRBJ1-1; unclear D gene. V dropped 3 bases and J dropped 6 bases, with 15 bases sitting between them. From germline, CDR1 is SGHRS and CDR2 YFSETQ. The CDR3 contains 14 residues. For the CDR3, the DNA is TGCGCCAGCAGCTCCGGACCGGGGAGCCCTGAAGCTTTCTTT. Residues: CASSSGPGSPEAFF. The full variable domain, its missing parts supplied by reference TRBV5-1 and TRBJ1-1, is KAGVTQTPRYLIKTRGQQVTLSCSPISGHRSVSWYQQTPGQGLQFLFEYFSETQRNKGNFPGRFSGRQFSNSRSEMNVSTLELGDSALYLCASSSGPGSPEAFFGQGTRLTVV.

This chain links TRBV2 with TRBJ1-2; tentatively, D is TRBD1 (5 bases). The CDR3 spans 13 residues. The V end lost 6 bases, the J end lost 4 bases, and 12 bases lay between the germline ends. CDR1 is SNHLY and CDR2 is FYNNEI in the germline V gene. CDR3 in amino acids: CASSSRVAYGYTF. The CDR3 nucleotides are TGTGCCAGCAGCTCCAGGGTCGCCTATGGCTACACCTTC.

The rearrangement links TRBV28 to TRBJ2-3; D gene uncertain. The CDR3 has 15 residues. V was trimmed by 3 bases and J by 1 base, leaving 11 bases between them. Germline V gene data show CDR1 as MDHEN and CDR2 as SYDVKM. CDR3 in amino acids: CASSFHSSRTDTQYF. CDR3 sequence (DNA): TGTGCCAGCAGTTTTCATAGCTCGCGCACAGATACGCAGTATTTT.

The chain couples TRBV2 to TRBJ1-6, with 7 bases aligning to TRBD1. J lost 7 bases, V lost 7 bases, and 4 bases had no gene match. The CDR3 has 13 amino acids. CDR1 and CDR2 (germline): SNHLY, FYNNEI. The CDR3 sequence: CASTTGNNSPLHF. The CDR3 nucleotides are TGTGCCAGCACGACAGGGAACAATTCACCCCTCCACTTT.

The chain combines TRBV18 with TRBJ1-1; 10 bases are shared with TRBD1. After removal of 5 bases from V and 5 bases from J, the junction contained 5 bases not matched to a gene. The CDR3 loop spans 14 amino acids. The germline gives CDR1 KGHSH, CDR2 LQKENI. The CDR3 DNA reads TGTGCCAGCTCAGCCGGGACAGGGGATACTGAAGCTTTCTTT. It encodes CASSAGTGDTEAFF.

The chain is built from TRBV12-3 or TRBV12-4 and TRBJ2-3; possible D gene TRBD2, 5 bases. This CDR3 comprises 13 residues. Trimming pared 6 bases from V and 4 bases from J, leaving 11 bases between. In DNA, the CDR3 is TGTGCCAGCAGCCAAACTAGGTCAGATACGCAGTATTTT. This translates into CASSQTRSDTQYF.

The chain employs TRBV12-3 or TRBV12-4 and TRBJ1-2, with a tentative D call TRBD1 (5 bases). Trimming removed 6 bases at V and 3 bases at J, with 11 bases between. This CDR3 contains 13 residues. For the CDR3, the DNA is TGTGCCAGCAGCCTAGGGGAAGACTATGGCTACACCTTC. Translation gives CASSLGEDYGYTF.